This entry is about one TCR beta chain. What it binds is not known. The sample's time point: new active TB diagnosis, blood taken before or within 7 days of starting treatment. This table comes from immunoSEQ multiplex PCR, and its TCRdb copy is limited to in-frame clones, with some not included. Of about 38,000 clones detected, approximately 94% appear once; the ten largest clones hold about 4.5%. Germline V gives CDR1 ENHRY, CDR2 SYGVKD. The CDR3 extends over 16 amino acids. V lost 5 bases to trimming and J lost 4 bases; unmatched junction nucleotides: 11. The data are from a study of T cells in tuberculosis. Regarding the study as a whole: The TCR-beta difference was not significant; alpha differences partly reflected length.

The receptor's source is an adult with tuberculosis. The chain couples TRBV10-3 to TRBJ2-3; TRBD2 matches 8 bases. Sequenced here: PBMCs, sampled at tuberculosis diagnosis. DNA for the CDR3: TGTGCCATCAGTAGTAGCGGGGACATGGGGGCAGATACGCAGTATTTT. Translated, it gives CAISSSGDMGADTQYF.